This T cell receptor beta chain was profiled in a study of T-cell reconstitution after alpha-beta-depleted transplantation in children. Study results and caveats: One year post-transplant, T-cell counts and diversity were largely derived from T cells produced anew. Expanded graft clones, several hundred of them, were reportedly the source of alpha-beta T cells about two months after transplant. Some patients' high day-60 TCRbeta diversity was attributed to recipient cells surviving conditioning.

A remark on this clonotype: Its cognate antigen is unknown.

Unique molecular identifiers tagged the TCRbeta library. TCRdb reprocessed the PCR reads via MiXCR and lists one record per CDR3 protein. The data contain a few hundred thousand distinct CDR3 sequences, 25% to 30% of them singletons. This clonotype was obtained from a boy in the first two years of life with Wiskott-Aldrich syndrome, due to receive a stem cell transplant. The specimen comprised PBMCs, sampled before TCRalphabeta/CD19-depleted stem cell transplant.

CDR3 loop: CASSTSKARSYNEQFF. CDR3 sequence (DNA): TGTGCCAGCAGTACCTCGAAAGCTCGCTCCTACAATGAGCAGTTCTTC. The gene calls are TRBV28 and TRBJ2-1; D is undetermined. Trimming stripped 5 bases from V and 0 bases from J, with 14 bases between. The CDR3 totals 16 residues. The germline V gene has CDR1 MDHEN and CDR2 SYDVKM.